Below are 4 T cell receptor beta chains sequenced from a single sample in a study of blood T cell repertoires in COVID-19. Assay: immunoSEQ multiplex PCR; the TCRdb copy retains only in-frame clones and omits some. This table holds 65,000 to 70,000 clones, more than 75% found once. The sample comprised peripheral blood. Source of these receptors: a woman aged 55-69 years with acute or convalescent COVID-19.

The CDR3 bases are TGTGCCAGCAGCCCAGGACAGGGCCCATCCTACGAGCAGTACTTC. Translated, it gives CASSPGQGPSYEQYF. The chain uses TRBV7-8 and TRBJ2-7, with 8 bases matching TRBD1. J lost 1 base, V lost 5 bases, and 7 bases had no gene match. The CDR3 is 15 amino acids. In germline, CDR1 is SGHVS, CDR2 FQNEAQ. The full variable domain, its missing parts supplied by reference TRBV7-8 and TRBJ2-7, is GAGVSQSPRYKVAKRGQDVALRCDPISGHVSLFWYQQALGQGPEFLTYFQNEAQLDKSGLPSDRFFAERPEGSVSTLKIQRTQQEDSAVYLCASSPGQGPSYEQYFGPGTRLTVT.

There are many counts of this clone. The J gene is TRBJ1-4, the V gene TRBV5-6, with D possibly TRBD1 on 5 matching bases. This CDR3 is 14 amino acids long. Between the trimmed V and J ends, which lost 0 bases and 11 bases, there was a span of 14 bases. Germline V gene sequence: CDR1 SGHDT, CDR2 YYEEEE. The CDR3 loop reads CASSLAALRQKLFF. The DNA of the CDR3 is TGTGCCAGCAGCTTGGCGGCGCTTAGACAGAAACTGTTTTTT. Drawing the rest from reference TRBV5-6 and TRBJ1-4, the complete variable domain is DAGVTQSPTHLIKTRGQQVTLRCSPKSGHDTVSWYQQALGQGPQFIFQYYEEEERQRGNFPDRFSGHQFPNYSSELNVNALLLGDSALYLCASSLAALRQKLFFGSGTQLSVL.

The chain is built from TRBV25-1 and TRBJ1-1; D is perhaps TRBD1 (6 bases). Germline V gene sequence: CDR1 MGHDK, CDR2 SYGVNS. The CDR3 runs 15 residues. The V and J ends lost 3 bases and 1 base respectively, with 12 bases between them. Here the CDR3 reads CASSDRAGANTEAFF. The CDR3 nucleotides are TGTGCCAGCAGTGATAGGGCGGGGGCGAACACTGAAGCTTTCTTT.

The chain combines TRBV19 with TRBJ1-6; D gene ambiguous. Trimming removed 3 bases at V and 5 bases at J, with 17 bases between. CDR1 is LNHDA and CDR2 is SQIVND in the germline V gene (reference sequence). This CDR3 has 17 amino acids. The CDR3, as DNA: TGTGCCAGTAGTATGATATCGGAGGGCGCCCATAATTCACCCCTCCACTTT. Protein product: CASSMISEGAHNSPLHF.